A single T cell receptor beta chain is shown here with its context. What it recognizes is unknown. Trimming took off 2 bases at V and 11 bases at J, with 16 bases between the two ends. The germline CDR1 and CDR2 sequences are DFQATT and SNEGSKA (reference sequence). The CDR3 covers 14 residues. Stated treatment: approximately nine-day PBMC culture with coronavirus spike peptide pools or control peptides (ViraFEST assay). Cultured CD4+ T cell DNA was sequenced using the Oncomine TCR Beta short-read assay. MiXCR, applied by TCRdb to the PCR reads, yields one record per CDR3 protein. The data hold approximately 12,000 distinct CDR3 sequences, with around 40% observed a single time. The data originate from a study of vaccination and CD4 T cells after COVID-19.

The chain is built from TRBV20-1 and TRBJ1-6, with D perhaps TRBD1 (5 bases). The sequenced material came from cultured CD4+ T cells from blood. The receptor comes from a human donor with COVID-19. CDR3 sequence: CSARWDGSATPLHF. As DNA, the CDR3 is TGCAGTGCTAGATGGGACGGCTCAGCGACACCCCTCCACTTT.